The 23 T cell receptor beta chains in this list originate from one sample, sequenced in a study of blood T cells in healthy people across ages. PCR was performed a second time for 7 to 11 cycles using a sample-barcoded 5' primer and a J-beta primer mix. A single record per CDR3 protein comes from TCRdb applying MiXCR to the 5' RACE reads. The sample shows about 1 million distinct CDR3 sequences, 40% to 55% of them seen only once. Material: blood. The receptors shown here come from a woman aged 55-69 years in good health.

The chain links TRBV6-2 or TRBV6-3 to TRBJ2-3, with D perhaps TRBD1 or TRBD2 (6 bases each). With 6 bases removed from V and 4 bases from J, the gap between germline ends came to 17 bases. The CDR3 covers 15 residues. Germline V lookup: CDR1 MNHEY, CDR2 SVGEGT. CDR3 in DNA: TGTGCCAGCAGCCGCCAGACAGGAGGGGCAGATACGCAGTATTTT. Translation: CASSRQTGGADTQYF.

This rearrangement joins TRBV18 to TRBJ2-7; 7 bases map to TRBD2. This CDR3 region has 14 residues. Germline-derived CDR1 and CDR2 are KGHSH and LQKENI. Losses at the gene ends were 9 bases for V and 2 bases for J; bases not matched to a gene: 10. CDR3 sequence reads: CASRTSDPTYEQYF. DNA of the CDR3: TGTGCCAGTCGTACTAGCGACCCGACCTACGAGCAGTACTTC.

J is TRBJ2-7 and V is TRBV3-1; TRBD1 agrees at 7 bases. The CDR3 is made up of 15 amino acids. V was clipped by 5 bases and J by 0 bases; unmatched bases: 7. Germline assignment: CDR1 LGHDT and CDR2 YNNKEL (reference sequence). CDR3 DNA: TGTGCCAGCAGCGTAGGGACAGCGCTCTCCTACGAGCAGTACTTC. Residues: CASSVGTALSYEQYF.

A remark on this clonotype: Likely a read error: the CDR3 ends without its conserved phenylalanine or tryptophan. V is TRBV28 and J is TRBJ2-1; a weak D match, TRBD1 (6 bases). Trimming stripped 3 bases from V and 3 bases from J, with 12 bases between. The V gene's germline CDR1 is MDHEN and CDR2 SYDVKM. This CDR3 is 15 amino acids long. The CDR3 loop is CASSFGQGLYNEQFI. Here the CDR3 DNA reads TGTGCCAGCAGTTTCGGGCAGGGGCTCTACAATGAGCAGTTCATC.

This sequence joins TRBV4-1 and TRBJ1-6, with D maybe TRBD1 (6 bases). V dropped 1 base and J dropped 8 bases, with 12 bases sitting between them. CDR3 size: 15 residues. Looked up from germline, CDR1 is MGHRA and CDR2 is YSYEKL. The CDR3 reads CASSQVSQGDSPLHF. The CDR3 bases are TGCGCCAGCAGCCAAGTTTCACAGGGCGATTCACCCCTCCACTTT.

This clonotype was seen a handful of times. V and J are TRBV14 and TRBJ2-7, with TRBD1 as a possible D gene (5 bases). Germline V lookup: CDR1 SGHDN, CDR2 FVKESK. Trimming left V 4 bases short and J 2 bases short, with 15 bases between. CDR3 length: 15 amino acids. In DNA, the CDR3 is TGTGCCAGCAGCCCCCCAGGGATTTCGGCCTACGAGCAGTACTTC. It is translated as CASSPPGISAYEQYF.

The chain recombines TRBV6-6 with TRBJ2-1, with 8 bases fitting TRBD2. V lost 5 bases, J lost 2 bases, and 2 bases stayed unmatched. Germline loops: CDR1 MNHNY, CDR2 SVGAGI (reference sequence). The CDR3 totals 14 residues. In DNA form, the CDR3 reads TGTGCCAGCAGTCGGGGGGGAACCTACAATGAGCAGTTCTTC. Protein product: CASSRGGTYNEQFF.

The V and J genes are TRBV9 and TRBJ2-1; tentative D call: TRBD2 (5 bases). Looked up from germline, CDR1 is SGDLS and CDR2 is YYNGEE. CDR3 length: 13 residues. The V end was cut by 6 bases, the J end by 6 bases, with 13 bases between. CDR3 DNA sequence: TGTGCCAGCAAGGGCGGGCACTGCAATGAGCAGTTCTTC. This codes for CASKGGHCNEQFF.

The CDR3 region is CSVVEGFGAMNTEAFF. CDR3 DNA sequence: TGCAGCGTGGTGGAGGGTTTCGGGGCTATGAACACTGAAGCTTTCTTT. This sequence joins TRBV29-1 and TRBJ1-1; D might be TRBD1 (5 bases). Germline assignment: CDR1 SQVTM and CDR2 ANQGSEA. V gave up 6 bases and J gave up 0 bases, with 20 bases separating them. This CDR3 is 16 amino acids long.

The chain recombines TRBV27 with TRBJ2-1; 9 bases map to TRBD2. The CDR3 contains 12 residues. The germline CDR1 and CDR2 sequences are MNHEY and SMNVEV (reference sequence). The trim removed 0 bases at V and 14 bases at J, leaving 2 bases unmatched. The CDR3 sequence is CASSLSRGGEFF. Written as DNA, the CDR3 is TGTGCCAGCAGTTTATCGCGGGGGGGGGAGTTCTTC.

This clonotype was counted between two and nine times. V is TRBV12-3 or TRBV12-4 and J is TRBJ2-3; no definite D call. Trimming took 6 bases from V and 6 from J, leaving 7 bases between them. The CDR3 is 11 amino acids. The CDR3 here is CASRYSDTQYF. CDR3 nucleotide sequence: TGTGCCAGCAGATATAGTGATACGCAGTATTTT.

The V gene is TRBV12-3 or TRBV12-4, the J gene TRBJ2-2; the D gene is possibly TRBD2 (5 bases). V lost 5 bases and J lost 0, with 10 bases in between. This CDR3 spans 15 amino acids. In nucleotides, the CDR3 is TGTGCCAGCAGTGCCTCCGGGGCGAACACCGGGGAGCTGTTTTTT. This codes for CASSASGANTGELFF.

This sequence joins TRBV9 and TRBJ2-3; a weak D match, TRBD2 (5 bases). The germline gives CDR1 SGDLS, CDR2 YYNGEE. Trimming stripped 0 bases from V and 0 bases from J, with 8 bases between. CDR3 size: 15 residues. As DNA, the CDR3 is TGTGCCAGCAGCGTAGTGCGAGGGAGCACAGATACGCAGTATTTT. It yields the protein CASSVVRGSTDTQYF.

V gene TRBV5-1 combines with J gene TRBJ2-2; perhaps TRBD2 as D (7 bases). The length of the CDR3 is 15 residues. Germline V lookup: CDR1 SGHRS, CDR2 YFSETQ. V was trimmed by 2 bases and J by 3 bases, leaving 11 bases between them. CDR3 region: CASSFRGGDTGELFF. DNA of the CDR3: TGCGCCAGCAGCTTCAGGGGAGGGGACACCGGGGAGCTGTTTTTT.

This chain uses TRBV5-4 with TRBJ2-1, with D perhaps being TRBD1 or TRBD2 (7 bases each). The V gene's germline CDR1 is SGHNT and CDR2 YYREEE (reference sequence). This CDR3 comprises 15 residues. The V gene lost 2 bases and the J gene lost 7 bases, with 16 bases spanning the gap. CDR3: CASSLPHRGGNEQFF. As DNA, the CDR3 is TGTGCCAGCAGCTTACCCCACAGGGGAGGGAATGAGCAGTTCTTC.

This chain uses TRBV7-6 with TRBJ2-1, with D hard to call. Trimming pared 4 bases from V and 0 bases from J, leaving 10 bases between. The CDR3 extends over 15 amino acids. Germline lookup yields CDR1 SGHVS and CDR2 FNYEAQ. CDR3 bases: TGTGCCAGCAGCTCCTCCCACGTCTCCTACAATGAGCAGTTCTTC. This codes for CASSSSHVSYNEQFF.

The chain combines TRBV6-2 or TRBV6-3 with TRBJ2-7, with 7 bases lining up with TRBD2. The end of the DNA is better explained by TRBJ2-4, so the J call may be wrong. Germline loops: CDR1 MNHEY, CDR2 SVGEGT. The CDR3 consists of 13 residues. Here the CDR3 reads CASSDGTMDIQYF. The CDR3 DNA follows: TGTGCCAGCAGTGATGGGACTATGGACATTCAGTACTTC.

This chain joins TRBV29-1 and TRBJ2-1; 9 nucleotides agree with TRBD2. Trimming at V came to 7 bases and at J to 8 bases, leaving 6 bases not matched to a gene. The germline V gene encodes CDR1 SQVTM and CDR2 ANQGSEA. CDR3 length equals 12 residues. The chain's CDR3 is CSDSGRGHEQFF. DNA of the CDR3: TGCAGCGATAGCGGGAGAGGCCATGAGCAGTTCTTC.

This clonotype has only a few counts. CDR3 loop: CSARELKAGGYEQYF. The CDR3 nucleotides are TGCAGTGCTAGAGAGTTAAAAGCGGGGGGCTACGAGCAGTACTTC. V usage is TRBV20-1 and J usage is TRBJ2-4, with 9 bases fitting TRBD2. Matching the DNA end better, TRBJ2-7 makes the J call doubtful. CDR3 size: 15 residues. The germline gives CDR1 DFQATT, CDR2 SNEGSKA (reference sequence).

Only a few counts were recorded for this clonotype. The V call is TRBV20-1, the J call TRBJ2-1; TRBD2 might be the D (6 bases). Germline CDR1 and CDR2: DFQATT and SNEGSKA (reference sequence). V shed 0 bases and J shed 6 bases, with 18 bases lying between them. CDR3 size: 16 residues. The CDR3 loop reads CSARDSGPGTLNEQFF. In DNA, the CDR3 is TGCAGTGCTAGAGATTCGGGTCCCGGGACTCTCAATGAGCAGTTCTTC.

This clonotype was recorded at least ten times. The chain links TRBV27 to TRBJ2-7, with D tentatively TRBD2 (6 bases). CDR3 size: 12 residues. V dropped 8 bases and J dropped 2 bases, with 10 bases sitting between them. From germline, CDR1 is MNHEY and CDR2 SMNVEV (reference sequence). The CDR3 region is CASGGIAYEQYF. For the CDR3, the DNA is TGTGCCAGCGGAGGGATCGCCTACGAGCAGTACTTC.

The chain's CDR3 is CASSLGLWRTSEAFF. DNA for the CDR3: TGTGCCAGCAGCTTAGGATTATGGAGGACATCTGAAGCTTTCTTT. The V call is TRBV11-2, the J call TRBJ1-1, with D tentatively TRBD1 (5 bases). V was shortened by 1 base and J by 6 bases, with 15 bases between the two germline ends. Germline CDR1 SGHAT, CDR2 FQNNGV. The CDR3 is 15 residues long.

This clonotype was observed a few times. CDR3 DNA: TGTGCCAGCAGCACCCACAATGAGCAGTTCTTC. Protein: CASSTHNEQFF. The V gene is TRBV7-9, the J gene TRBJ2-1; D gene unclear. Trimming removed 5 bases from V and 5 bases from J, with 4 bases in between. The CDR3 consists of 11 residues. CDR1 and CDR2 from the germline V gene are SEHNR and FQNEAQ (reference sequence).